This record looks at one T cell receptor beta chain sequence and its context. The sample holds a few counts of this clonotype. No antigen is known for it. It has no much larger one-base neighbor in the sample; base qualities were not kept. The time point label, read with the paper, signifies: 45 to 50 days after influenza vaccine administration. Unmatched junction bases come to 3, with V trimmed by 6 bases and J by 4 bases. From the cysteine through the phenylalanine, the CDR3 covers 13 amino acids. This entry keeps only the CDR3 DNA: 39 bases, framed from base 1. This sample is part of a study of response to subunit inactivated influenza vaccine listed by TCRdb under 2018. Concerning the study at large: The study used deep quantitative T cell receptor repertoire profiling to track responses to a trivalent subunit inactivated influenza vaccine.

The receptor library was made with RT-PCR. Sequencing instrument: Illumina HiSeq 2500. Using fastp trimming at Q25 and MiXCR clonotype assembly, TCRdb reanalyzed the public sequencing data and kept in-frame beta chains. Every distinct CDR3 protein forms one entry, paired with its most common genes and DNA. In this sample the table shows about 500,000 distinct CDR3 sequences, approximately 12% of which occur a single time. The top ten clones comprise roughly 14% of the sample. General study outcomes and caveats: According to the authors, only a limited number of new T cells may be recruited by each seasonal influenza vaccination.

The clonotype was recovered from a man between 50 and 59 years old who received an inactivated influenza vaccine. Donor details come from another sample of the same person, matched by shared clones. The rearrangement joined TRBV12-3 or TRBV12-4 to TRBJ2-7, with 10 bases matching TRBD2. Source: PBMCs from blood, taken more than 35 days after vaccination. The nucleotide sequence is given as TGTGCCAGCAGATCTAGCGGGGGTTACGAGCAGTACTTC. The resulting protein is CASRSSGGYEQYF.